This TCR beta chain was captured in a study of CD8+CD57+ T cells in acquired aplastic anemia. Researchers used genomic DNA as the template to profile TCR beta VDJ and CDR3. Each CDR3 protein is one row after TCRdb ran MiXCR on the reads. This repertoire shows about 200,000 distinct CDR3 sequences, more than 55% found once; its top ten account for roughly 53%. This clonotype came up many times. V was trimmed by 0 bases and J by 5 bases, leaving 6 bases between them. Germline V gene data show CDR1 as SGHRS and CDR2 as YFSETQ. This CDR3 is built from 12 residues. In patients chosen for sequencing, flow cytometry had shown CD8+CD57+ cell expansion.

V gene TRBV5-1 combines with J gene TRBJ2-7; D uncertain. The clonotype originates from a human donor with aplastic anemia. Sequencing was performed on sorted CD4+, CD8+, or CD8+CD57+ T cells (not recorded which) from PBMCs. The CDR3 nucleotides are TGCGCCAGCAGCTTGGTAGGGCACGAGCAGTACTTC. Its translation: CASSLVGHEQYF. The entire variable domain, with the rest obtained from reference TRBV5-1 and TRBJ2-7, is as follows: KAGVTQTPRYLIKTRGQQVTLSCSPISGHRSVSWYQQTPGQGLQFLFEYFSETQRNKGNFPGRFSGRQFSNSRSEMNVSTLELGDSALYLCASSLVGHEQYFGPGTRLTVT.